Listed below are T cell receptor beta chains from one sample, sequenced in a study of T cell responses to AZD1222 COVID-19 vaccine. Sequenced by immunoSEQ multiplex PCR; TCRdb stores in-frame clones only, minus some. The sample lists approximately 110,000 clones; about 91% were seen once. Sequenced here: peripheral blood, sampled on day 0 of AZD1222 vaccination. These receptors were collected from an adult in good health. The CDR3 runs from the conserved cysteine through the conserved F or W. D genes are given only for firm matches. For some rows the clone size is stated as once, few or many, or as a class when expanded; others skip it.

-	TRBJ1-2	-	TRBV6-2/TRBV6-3	TGTGCCAGCAGTTACTCGAGCGGGGTCTATGGCTACACCTTC	CASSYSSGVYGYTF
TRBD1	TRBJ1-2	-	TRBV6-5	TGTGCCAGCAGCCGGGACAGTCTCTATGGCTACACCTTC	CASSRDSLYGYTF
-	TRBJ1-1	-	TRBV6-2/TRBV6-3	TGTGCCAGCAGTCTACCTGCCCGAACTGGGGCTTTCTTT	CASSLPARTGAFF
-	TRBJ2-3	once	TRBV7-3	TGTGCCAGCAGCCTCACGGGGGGCACAGATACGCAGTATTTT	CASSLTGGTDTQYF
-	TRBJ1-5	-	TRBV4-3	TGCGCCAGCAGCCAAGATTCGGGGACGGGTCAGCCCCAGCATTTT	CASSQDSGTGQPQHF
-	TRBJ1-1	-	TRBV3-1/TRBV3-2	TGTGCCAGCAGGCGGACCGAGTCAGACACTGAAGCTTTCTTT	CASRRTESDTEAFF
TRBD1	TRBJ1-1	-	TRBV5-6	TGTGCCAGCAGCTCCGGGACAGGAATGACTGAAGCTTTCTTT	CASSSGTGMTEAFF
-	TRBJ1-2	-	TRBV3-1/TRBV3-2	TGTGCCAGCAGCCCTATGGGGGGCCCGGGAGGCTACACCTTC	CASSPMGGPGGYTF
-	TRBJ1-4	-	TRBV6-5	TGTGCCAGCAGTTACTCCACAGGATTAGGTGAAAAACTGTTTTTT	CASSYSTGLGEKLFF
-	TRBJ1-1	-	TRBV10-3	TGTGCCATCAGTGAGTCAGGAGGGGCAGGCACTGAAGCTTTCTTT	CAISESGGAGTEAFF
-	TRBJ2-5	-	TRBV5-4	TGTGCCAGCAGCACAAGGACGGGACAAGAGACCCAGTACTTC	CASSTRTGQETQYF
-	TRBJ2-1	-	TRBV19	TGTGCCAGTAGTATAGATCGCGCGGGGACCTACAATGAGCAGTTCTTC	CASSIDRAGTYNEQFF
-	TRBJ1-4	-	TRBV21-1	TGTGCCAGCTCGCCCGGGACAGGGCGTAAAAATGAAAAACTGTTTTTT	CASSPGTGRKNEKLFF
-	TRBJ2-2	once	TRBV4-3	TGCGCCAGCAGCCAAAGCGAGGGGTCCGGGGAGCTGTTTTTT	CASSQSEGSGELFF
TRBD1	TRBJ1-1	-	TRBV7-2	TGTGCCAGCAGGGGGACAGTGAACACTGAAGCTTTCTTT	CASRGTVNTEAFF
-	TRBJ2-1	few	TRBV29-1	TGCAGCGTTGAAGACGGGGGTTCCCGGAAGTTCTTC	CSVEDGGSRKFF
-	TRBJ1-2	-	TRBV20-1	TGCAGTGCTAGTTTAGACCTCTCTGGCTACACCTTC	CSASLDLSGYTF
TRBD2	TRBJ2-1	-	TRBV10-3	TGTGCCATCAGTGAGTCGAGGACGGGGGGGCCCTATGAGCAGTTCTTC	CAISESRTGGPYEQFF
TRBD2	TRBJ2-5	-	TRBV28	TGTGCCAGCAGTAAGACTAGCGGGGTCGAGACCCAGTACTTC	CASSKTSGVETQYF
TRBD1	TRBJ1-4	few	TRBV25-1	TGTGCCAGCACCCCACAGGGGGCGAATGAAAAACTGTTTTTT	CASTPQGANEKLFF
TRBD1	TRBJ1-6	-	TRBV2	TGTGCCAGCAGCGAGGCGGACAGGAATTCACCCCTCCACTTT	CASSEADRNSPLHF